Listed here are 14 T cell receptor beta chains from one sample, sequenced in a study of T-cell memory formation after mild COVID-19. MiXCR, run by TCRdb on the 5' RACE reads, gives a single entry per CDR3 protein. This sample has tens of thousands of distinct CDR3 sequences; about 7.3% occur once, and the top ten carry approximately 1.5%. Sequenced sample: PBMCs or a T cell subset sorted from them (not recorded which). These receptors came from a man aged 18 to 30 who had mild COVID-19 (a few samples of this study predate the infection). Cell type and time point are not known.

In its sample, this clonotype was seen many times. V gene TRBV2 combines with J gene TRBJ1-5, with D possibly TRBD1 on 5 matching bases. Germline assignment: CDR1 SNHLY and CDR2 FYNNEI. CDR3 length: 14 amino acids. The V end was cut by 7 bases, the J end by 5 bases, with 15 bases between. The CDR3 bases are TGTGCCAGCACCGTGGGGACGGAGGATCAGCCCCAGCATTTT. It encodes CASTVGTEDQPQHF.

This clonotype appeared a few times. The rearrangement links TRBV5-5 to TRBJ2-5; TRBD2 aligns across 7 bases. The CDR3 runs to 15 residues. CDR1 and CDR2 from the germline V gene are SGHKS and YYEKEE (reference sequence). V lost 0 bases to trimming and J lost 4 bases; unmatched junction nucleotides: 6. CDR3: CASSLGLADGETQYF. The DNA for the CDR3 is TGTGCCAGCAGCTTGGGGCTAGCGGATGGAGAGACCCAGTACTTC.

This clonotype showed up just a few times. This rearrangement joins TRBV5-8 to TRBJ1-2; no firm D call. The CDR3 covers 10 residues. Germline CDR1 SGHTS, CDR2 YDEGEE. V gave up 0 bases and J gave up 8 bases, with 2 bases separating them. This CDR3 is CASSLEGYTF. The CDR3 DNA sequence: TGTGCCAGCAGCTTGGAGGGCTACACCTTC.

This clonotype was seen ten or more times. Written as DNA, the CDR3 is TGCGCCAGCAGCCAAGCTAGCTCCTACGAGCAGTACGTC. Translating it yields CASSQASSYEQYV. This chain connects TRBV4-3 to TRBJ2-7; no definite D call. V lost 1 base and J 0 bases, leaving 4 bases between the germline ends. Germline V CDR1 and CDR2: LGHNA, YSLEER. The CDR3 is made up of 13 amino acids.

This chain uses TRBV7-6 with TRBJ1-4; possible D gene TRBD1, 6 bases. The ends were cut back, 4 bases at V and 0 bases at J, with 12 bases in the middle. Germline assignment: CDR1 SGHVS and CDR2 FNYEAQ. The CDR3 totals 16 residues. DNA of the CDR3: TGTGCCAGCAGCTCCGACAGGCGGGCAACTAATGAAAAACTGTTTTTT. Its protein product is CASSSDRRATNEKLFF.

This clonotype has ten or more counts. The CDR3 is CASSQVRGQETQYF. The CDR3 coding sequence is TGCGCCAGCAGCCAAGTAAGGGGTCAAGAGACCCAGTACTTC. This sequence joins TRBV4-1 and TRBJ2-5; D perhaps matches TRBD1 (5 bases). The V gene's germline CDR1 is MGHRA and CDR2 YSYEKL. Trimming cost V 1 base and J 2 bases, with 8 bases left between them. There are 14 residues in the CDR3.

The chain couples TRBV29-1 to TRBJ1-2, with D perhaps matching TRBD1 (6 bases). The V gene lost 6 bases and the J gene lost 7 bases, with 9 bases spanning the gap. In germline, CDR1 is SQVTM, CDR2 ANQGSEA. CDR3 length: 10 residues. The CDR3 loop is CSVHRAGYTF. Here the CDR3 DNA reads TGCAGCGTGCACAGGGCTGGCTACACCTTC.

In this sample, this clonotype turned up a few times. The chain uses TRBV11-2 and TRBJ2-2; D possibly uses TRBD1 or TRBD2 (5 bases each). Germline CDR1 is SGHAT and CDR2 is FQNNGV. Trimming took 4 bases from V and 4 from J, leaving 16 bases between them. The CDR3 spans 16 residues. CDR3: CASSSLRGPGTGELFF. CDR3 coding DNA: TGTGCCAGCAGCTCACTCCGGGGCCCAGGCACCGGGGAGCTGTTTTTT.

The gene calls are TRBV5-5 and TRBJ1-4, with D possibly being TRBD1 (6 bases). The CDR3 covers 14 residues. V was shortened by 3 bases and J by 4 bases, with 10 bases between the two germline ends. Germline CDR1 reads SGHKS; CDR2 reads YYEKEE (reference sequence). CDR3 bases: TGTGCCAGCAGCTCCGGGACAAGTAATGAAAAACTGTTTTTT. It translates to CASSSGTSNEKLFF.

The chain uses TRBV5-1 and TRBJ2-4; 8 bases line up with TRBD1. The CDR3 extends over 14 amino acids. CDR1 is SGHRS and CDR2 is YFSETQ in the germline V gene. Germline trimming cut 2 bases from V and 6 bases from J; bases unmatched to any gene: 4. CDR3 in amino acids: CASSLGGQGNIQYF. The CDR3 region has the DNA TGCGCCAGCAGCTTAGGAGGACAGGGAAACATTCAGTACTTC.

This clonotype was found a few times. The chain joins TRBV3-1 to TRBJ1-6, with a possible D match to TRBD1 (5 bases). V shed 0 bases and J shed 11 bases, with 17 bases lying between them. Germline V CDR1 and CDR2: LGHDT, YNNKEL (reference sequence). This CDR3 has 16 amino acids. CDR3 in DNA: TGTGCCAGCAGCCAAGATACAGGAGGAGCGGGGACACCCCTCCACTTT. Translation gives CASSQDTGGAGTPLHF.

DNA for the CDR3: TGTGCCAGCAGCTTAATGACAGGGGAAGAGACCCAGTACTTC. This gives the protein CASSLMTGEETQYF. V usage is TRBV7-8 and J usage is TRBJ2-5; 8 positions match TRBD1. CDR1 is SGHVS and CDR2 is FQNEAQ in the germline V gene. This CDR3 has 14 residues. Trimming at V came to 2 bases and at J to 3 bases, leaving 2 bases not matched to a gene. Combining the CDR3 with reference TRBV7-8 and TRBJ2-5 gives the whole variable domain GAGVSQSPRYKVAKRGQDVALRCDPISGHVSLFWYQQALGQGPEFLTYFQNEAQLDKSGLPSDRFFAERPEGSVSTLKIQRTQQEDSAVYLCASSLMTGEETQYFGPGTRLLVL.

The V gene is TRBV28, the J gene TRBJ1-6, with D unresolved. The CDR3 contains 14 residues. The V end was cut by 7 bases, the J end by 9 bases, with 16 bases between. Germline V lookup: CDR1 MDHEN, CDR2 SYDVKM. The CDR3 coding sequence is TGTGCCAGCAAAATAGGACGGGCGCGTTCACCCCTCCACTTT. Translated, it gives CASKIGRARSPLHF.

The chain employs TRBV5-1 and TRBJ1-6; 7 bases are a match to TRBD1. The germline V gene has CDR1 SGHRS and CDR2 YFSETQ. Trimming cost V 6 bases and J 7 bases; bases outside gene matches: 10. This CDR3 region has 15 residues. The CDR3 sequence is CASNPTGTDNSPLHF. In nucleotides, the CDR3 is TGCGCCAGCAACCCCACCGGGACAGACAATTCACCCCTCCACTTT. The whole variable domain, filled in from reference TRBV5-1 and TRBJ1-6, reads KAGVTQTPRYLIKTRGQQVTLSCSPISGHRSVSWYQQTPGQGLQFLFEYFSETQRNKGNFPGRFSGRQFSNSRSEMNVSTLELGDSALYLCASNPTGTDNSPLHFGNGTRLTVT.